Detailed here is one T cell receptor (beta chain). This specimen belongs to a study of T cell changes during pregnancy in multiple sclerosis. V shed 4 bases and J 7 bases; nucleotides not matched to a gene: 11. This CDR3 has 15 amino acids. Germline V lookup: CDR1 SGHRS, CDR2 YFSETQ. Produced via immunoSEQ multiplex PCR; TCRdb's table is partial and in-frame only. This table has around 88,000 clones, roughly 92% appearing once. V gene TRBV5-1 combines with J gene TRBJ1-1; TRBD1 matches at 9 bases. The material sequenced was peripheral blood, taken in the first trimester of pregnancy. This clonotype originated in a female donor with multiple sclerosis, enrolled in a pregnancy study. In nucleotides, the CDR3 is TGCGCCAGCAGCCGGGACAGGGACGAGGGGGGTGAAGCTTTCTTT. Translating gives CASSRDRDEGGEAFF.